This TCR beta chain was profiled in a study of T cells after yellow fever vaccination. Whole-study findings and limits: Abundant bulk-population clonotypes could contaminate the FACS-sorted repertoires. It was a small share of clonotypes that appeared in both CD4 and CD8 compartments.

This CDR3 comprises 13 residues. Trimming left V 3 bases short and J 5 bases short, with 8 bases between. CDR1 is SGHAT and CDR2 is FQNNGV in the germline V gene. This clonotype was recorded a few times. Its specificity is not known. Template switching with 5'RACE generated the TCR cDNA and added a universal primer site and UMIs. TCRdb reanalysed the 5' RACE reads using MiXCR and keeps one entry per CDR3 protein. The data contain hundreds of thousands of distinct CDR3 sequences, 9.5% to 15% of them seen just once; the ten biggest clones take up 2.5% to 4%. This TCR was recovered from a man aged 18 to 29 who received the YFV17D yellow fever vaccine. This chain connects TRBV11-2 to TRBJ1-5; D is unresolved. The sample here was CD4+ T cells sorted from PBMCs, taken 15 days after the yellow fever booster vaccination. CDR3 protein: CASSFRRDQPQHF. The CDR3 nucleotides read TGTGCCAGCAGCTTCAGGAGAGATCAGCCCCAGCATTTT.